The next 24 T cell receptor beta chains were all read from a single sample in a study of metastatic and nonmetastatic thyroid tumors. TCRdb redid the clone calls on the PCR reads using MiXCR. The sample records approximately 30,000 clones, approximately 17% being singletons. Not a single patient had been given any form of treatment at any point before undergoing thyroid surgery. What was sequenced was blood. The receptors shown here come from a female donor with papillary thyroid cancer or a benign thyroid nodule (not recorded which). Some clones in this sample may be carry-over from other donors' samples.

In its sample, this clone was seen many times. The rearrangement joins TRBV11-2 to TRBJ1-5, with D uncertain. CDR1 and CDR2 from the germline V gene are SGHAT and FQNNGV. This CDR3 is built from 14 residues. With 0 bases removed from V and 7 bases from J, the gap between germline ends came to 10 bases. CDR3 residues: CASSLDVRGQPQHF. CDR3 bases: TGTGCCAGCAGCTTAGACGTCCGCGGGCAGCCCCAGCATTTT.

This clone occurred many times. The sample contains more than one DNA sequence encoding this CDR3. The gene calls are TRBV20-1 and TRBJ2-3; 7 bases agree with TRBD2. There are 15 residues in the CDR3. V shed 1 base, J shed 3 bases, and the junction held 7 bases outside the gene matches. Germline CDR1 is DFQATT and CDR2 is SNEGSKA (reference sequence). The CDR3 region has the DNA TGCAGTGCTAGAGCGGGAGGAACAAGAACAGATACGCAGTATTTT. It translates to CSARAGGTRTDTQYF.

As concerns this clone: No DNA is shown, since the ends of the CDR3 on it are uncertain; the CDR3 is the one TCRdb lists. The chain joins TRBV11-2 to TRBJ2-3. The CDR3 is 18 amino acids long, termini counted. The germline V gene has CDR1 SGHAT and CDR2 FQNNGV. This CDR3 reads CASSFYICSATWGDTQYF.

This clone was recorded many times. This chain joins TRBV19 and TRBJ2-3, with unresolved D. Germline loops: CDR1 LNHDA, CDR2 SQIVND (reference sequence). The CDR3 runs 14 residues. Deletions cut 4 bases from V and 0 bases from J, with 8 bases between. The CDR3 region is CASSNGISTDTQYF. The DNA of the CDR3 is TGTGCCAGTAGTAATGGGATCAGCACAGATACGCAGTATTTT.

By proportion, this clone is medium-sized. The chain joins TRBV15 to TRBJ1-5; TRBD1 matches 7 bases. V trimming: 0 bases; J trimming: 4 bases; junction bases outside the gene matches: 9. The CDR3 is 17 amino acids. Germline CDR1 LNHNV, CDR2 YYDKDF (reference sequence). CDR3 nucleotide sequence: TGTGCCACCAGCAGAGATAGTATGCAGGGGGGAAATCAGCCCCAGCATTTT. Translation: CATSRDSMQGGNQPQHF.

Of note for this clone: A junction end diverges from the germline sequence, so it may reflect a read error. The V call is TRBV28, the J call TRBJ2-2, with D perhaps TRBD1 (6 bases). The germline gives CDR1 MDHEN, CDR2 SYDVKM. This CDR3 region has 14 residues. DNA of the CDR3: TGTGCCAGCAGGACGGACGGGGACACCGGGGATCTGTTCTTT. Protein sequence: CASRTDGDTGDLFF.

This clone was observed many times. V is TRBV29-1 and J is TRBJ2-7, with 12 positions matching TRBD2. The V gene end was trimmed by 6 bases and the J gene end by 0 bases; junction bases not matched to a gene: 0. The CDR3 is made up of 13 amino acids. From germline, CDR1 is SQVTM and CDR2 ANQGSEA. The DNA for the CDR3 is TGCAGCGTGACTAGCGGGAGCTCCTACGAGCAGTACTTC. Encoded protein: CSVTSGSSYEQYF.

This clone was counted ten times or more. The rearrangement links TRBV29-1 to TRBJ2-1; 7 positions match TRBD1. Germline-derived CDR1 and CDR2 are SQVTM and ANQGSEA. V shed 7 bases and J 4 bases; nucleotides not matched to a gene: 10. The CDR3 loop spans 14 amino acids. The CDR3 DNA sequence: TGCAGCGGGCAAACAGGGGCAGGTTACAATGAGCAGTTCTTC. The encoded protein is CSGQTGAGYNEQFF.

Ten or more counts support this clone. The chain uses TRBV7-9 and TRBJ1-2; 9 bases match TRBD1. Looked up from germline, CDR1 is SEHNR and CDR2 is FQNEAQ (reference sequence). The trim removed 6 bases at V and 8 bases at J, leaving 7 bases unmatched. The CDR3 is 13 residues long. CDR3 coding DNA: TGTGCCAGCAGAGAGCTACAGGGGGCGGGCTACACCTTC. It codes for CASRELQGAGYTF.

This clone came up many times. The V gene is TRBV20-1, the J gene TRBJ2-4; 8 bases map to TRBD2. CDR1 and CDR2 from the germline V gene are DFQATT and SNEGSKA (reference sequence). The CDR3 covers 15 residues. J gave up 0 bases and V 1 base, and 2 bases lay outside the gene matches. The chain's CDR3 is CSARGAGGAKNIQYF. As DNA, the CDR3 is TGCAGTGCTAGAGGGGCGGGAGGAGCCAAAAACATTCAGTACTTC.

The rearrangement joins TRBV7-8 to TRBJ2-1, with a possible D match to TRBD2 (5 bases). In germline, CDR1 is SGHVS, CDR2 FQNEAQ. V gave up 5 bases and J gave up 6 bases, with 11 bases separating them. CDR3 length: 13 residues. CDR3 protein: CASSSLGLNEQFF. The CDR3 bases are TGTGCCAGCAGCAGCCTCGGACTCAATGAGCAGTTCTTC.

This clone has a handful of counts. An end of the junction differs from the germline gene, which may be a read error. This sample also contains other DNA sequences that code for the same CDR3. The rearrangement joins TRBV6-1 to TRBJ2-1; 9 positions agree with TRBD2. Germline CDR1 MNHNS, CDR2 SASEGT. This CDR3 comprises 14 residues. CDR3 DNA: TGCGCCAGCCTTAGCGGGAGTAGTCGTGCGGAGCAGTTCTTC. This gives the protein CASLSGSSRAEQFF.

This clone was seen repeatedly, ten times or more. V gene TRBV28 combines with J gene TRBJ2-2; 8 bases match TRBD1. V shed 10 bases, J shed 4 bases, and the junction held 8 bases outside the gene matches. This CDR3 has 14 residues. Germline values: CDR1 MDHEN, CDR2 SYDVKM. The CDR3 sequence: CAITTTGGTGELFF. The CDR3 DNA reads TGTGCCATCACGACTACAGGGGGCACCGGGGAGCTGTTTTTT.

This clone was detected a few times. The chain employs TRBV20-1 and TRBJ2-1, with D possibly matching TRBD2 (6 bases). The V gene's germline CDR1 is DFQATT and CDR2 SNEGSKA (reference sequence). The CDR3 totals 14 residues. The V end lost 3 bases, the J end lost 1 base, and 10 bases lay between the germline ends. In DNA form, the CDR3 reads TGCAGTGCTAGTAACGGGAGTTCCTACAATGAGCAGTTCTTC. Protein sequence: CSASNGSSYNEQFF.

This clone was observed many times. The chain employs TRBV2 and TRBJ1-4; 8 nucleotides line up with TRBD1. This CDR3 comprises 16 residues. J lost 5 bases, V lost 7 bases, and 12 bases had no gene match. Germline CDR1 is SNHLY and CDR2 is FYNNEI. CDR3 bases: TGTGCCAGCATGACCGGGACAGGTGGAGGGAATGAAAAACTGTTTTTT. Protein: CASMTGTGGGNEKLFF.

This clone has at least ten counts. As DNA, the CDR3 is TGTGCCAGCAGTGAGAAGAGTCAGGGGGTATATCGCACAGATACGCAGTATTTT. Translated: CASSEKSQGVYRTDTQYF. The rearrangement joins TRBV2 to TRBJ2-3; 7 bases line up with TRBD1. Germline CDR1 and CDR2: SNHLY and FYNNEI. This CDR3 is 18 amino acids long. Trimming at V came to 3 bases and at J to 1 base, leaving 13 bases not matched to a gene.

Many counts were recorded for this clone. The chain uses TRBV7-2 and TRBJ2-3, with D uncertain. CDR1 and CDR2 (germline): SGHTA, FQGNSA. The CDR3 loop spans 14 amino acids. Trimming cost V 5 bases and J 0 bases, with 9 bases left between them. The CDR3 DNA reads TGTGCCAGCAGCCTTTTAGGCAGCACAGATACGCAGTATTTT. It translates to CASSLLGSTDTQYF.

This clone was seen only a few times. The V gene is TRBV6-2 or TRBV6-3, the J gene TRBJ2-7; D is perhaps TRBD1 or TRBD2 (5 bases each). Germline assignment: CDR1 MNHEY and CDR2 SVGEGT. V was trimmed by 2 bases and J by 4 bases, leaving 15 bases between them. CDR3 length: 15 amino acids. CDR3 amino acids: CASSYGRERWYEQYF. The CDR3 bases are TGTGCCAGCAGTTACGGCAGGGAGAGGTGGTACGAGCAGTACTTC.

This clone was counted ten times or more. This sequence may be a read error, since a much larger clone differs from it by one base. CDR3 region: CASSLDPQGTHEQYF. The CDR3 DNA reads as TGTGCCAGCAGCTTAGATCCCCAGGGGACCCACGAGCAGTACTTC. The V call is TRBV11-2, the J call TRBJ2-7; D might be TRBD1 (6 bases). The ends were cut back, 0 bases at V and 5 bases at J, with 14 bases in the middle. The CDR3 is 15 residues long. CDR1 is SGHAT and CDR2 is FQNNGV in the germline V gene. Using reference TRBV11-2 and TRBJ2-7 for the parts outside the CDR3, the full variable domain is EAGVAQSPRYKIIEKRQSVAFWCNPISGHATLYWYQQILGQGPKLLIQFQNNGVVDDSQLPKDRFSAERLKGVDSTLKIQPAKLEDSAVYLCASSLDPQGTHEQYFGPGTRLTVT.

This clone was observed many times. The genes are TRBV5-1 and TRBJ2-1; tentative D call: TRBD1 (6 bases). The V end lost 4 bases, the J end lost 4 bases, and 12 bases lay between the germline ends. Germline CDR1 and CDR2: SGHRS and YFSETQ. This CDR3 contains 14 residues. The CDR3 DNA reads TGCGCCAGCAGCAAGGACAGAGAGTACAATGAGCAGTTCTTC. Amino acid sequence: CASSKDREYNEQFF. The full variable domain, with the rest looked up from reference TRBV5-1 and TRBJ2-1, is KAGVTQTPRYLIKTRGQQVTLSCSPISGHRSVSWYQQTPGQGLQFLFEYFSETQRNKGNFPGRFSGRQFSNSRSEMNVSTLELGDSALYLCASSKDREYNEQFFGPGTRLTVL.

This clone was seen ten or more times. The gene calls are TRBV27 and TRBJ1-2; D perhaps matches TRBD1 (5 bases). V lost 5 bases, J lost 4 bases, and 14 bases lay in between. CDR1 is MNHEY, CDR2 SMNVEV, per germline (reference sequence). The CDR3 loop spans 14 amino acids. Written as DNA, the CDR3 is TGTGCCAGCAGTCTCGGGGACGGAAGCTATGGCTACACCTTC. This sequence encodes CASSLGDGSYGYTF.

This clone was recorded at least ten times. The rearrangement joins TRBV12-3 or TRBV12-4 to TRBJ1-5; D is ambiguous. The germline V and J ends were trimmed by 3 bases and 0 bases, with 12 bases remaining between them. This CDR3 has 16 residues. CDR3 protein: CASSFNHQDSNQPQHF. The CDR3 nucleotides are TGTGCCAGCAGTTTCAACCATCAGGATAGCAATCAGCCCCAGCATTTT.

This clone occurred many times. The rearrangement links TRBV19 to TRBJ2-1, with D tentatively TRBD1 (6 bases). The germline gives CDR1 LNHDA, CDR2 SQIVND (reference sequence). V was shortened by 3 bases and J by 8 bases, with 20 bases between the two germline ends. The CDR3 runs to 16 residues. The CDR3 nucleotides read TGTGCCAGTAGTATGGTTAGGGGGTCGGCTATCCATGAGCAGTTCTTC. Translating gives CASSMVRGSAIHEQFF.

At least ten counts were recorded for this clone. The chain has TRBV12-3 or TRBV12-4 and TRBJ2-3; D unresolved. This CDR3 region has 14 residues. Deletions cut 6 bases from V and 5 bases from J, with 15 bases between. The CDR3 loop is CASRSWSPQDTQYF. CDR3 DNA: TGTGCCAGCAGGAGCTGGTCCCCACAAGATACGCAGTATTTT.